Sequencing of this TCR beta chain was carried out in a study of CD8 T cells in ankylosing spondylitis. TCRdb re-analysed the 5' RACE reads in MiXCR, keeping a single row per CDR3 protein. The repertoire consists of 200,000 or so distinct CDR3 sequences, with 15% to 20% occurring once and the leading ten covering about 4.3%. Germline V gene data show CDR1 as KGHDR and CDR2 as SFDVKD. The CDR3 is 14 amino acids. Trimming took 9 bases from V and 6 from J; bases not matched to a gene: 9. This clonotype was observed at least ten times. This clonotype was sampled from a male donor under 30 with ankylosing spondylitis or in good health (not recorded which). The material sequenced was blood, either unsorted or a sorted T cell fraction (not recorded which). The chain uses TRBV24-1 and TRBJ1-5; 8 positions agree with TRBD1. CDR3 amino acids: CATGHGQGIQPQHF. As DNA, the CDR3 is TGTGCCACCGGTCACGGACAGGGCATTCAGCCCCAGCATTTT.